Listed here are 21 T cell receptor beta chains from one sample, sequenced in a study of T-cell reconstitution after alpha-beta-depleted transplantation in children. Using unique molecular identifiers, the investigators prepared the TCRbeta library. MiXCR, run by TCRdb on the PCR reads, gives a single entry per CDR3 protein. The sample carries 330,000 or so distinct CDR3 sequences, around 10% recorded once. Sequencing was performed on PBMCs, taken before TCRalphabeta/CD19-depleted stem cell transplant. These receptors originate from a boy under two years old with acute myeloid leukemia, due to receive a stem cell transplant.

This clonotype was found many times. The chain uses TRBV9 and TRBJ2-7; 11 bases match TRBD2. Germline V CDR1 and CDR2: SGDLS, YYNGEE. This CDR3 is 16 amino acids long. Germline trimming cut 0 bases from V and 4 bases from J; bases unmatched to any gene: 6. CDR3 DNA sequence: TGTGCCAGCAGCGTAGGGGCTAGCGGGAGGATTTACGAGCAGTACTTC. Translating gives CASSVGASGRIYEQYF.

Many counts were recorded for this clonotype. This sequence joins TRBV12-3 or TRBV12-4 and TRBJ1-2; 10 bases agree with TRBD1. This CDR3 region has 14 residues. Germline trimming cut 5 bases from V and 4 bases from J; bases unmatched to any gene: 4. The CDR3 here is CASSPGQGPYGYTF. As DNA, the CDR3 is TGTGCCAGCAGTCCGGGACAGGGGCCCTATGGCTACACCTTC.

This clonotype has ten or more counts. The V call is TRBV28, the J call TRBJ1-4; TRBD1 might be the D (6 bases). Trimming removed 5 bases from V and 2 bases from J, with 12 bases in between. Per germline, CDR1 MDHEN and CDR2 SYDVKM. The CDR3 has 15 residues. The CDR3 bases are TGTGCCAGCAGTCCCACAGGGAGCACTAATGAAAAACTGTTTTTT. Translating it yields CASSPTGSTNEKLFF.

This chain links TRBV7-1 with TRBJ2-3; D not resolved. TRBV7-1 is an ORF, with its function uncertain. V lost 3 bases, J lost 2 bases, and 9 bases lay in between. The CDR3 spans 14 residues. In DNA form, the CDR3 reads TGTGCCAGCAGCTCTGGGATTGTCACAGATACGCAGTATTTT. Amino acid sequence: CASSSGIVTDTQYF.

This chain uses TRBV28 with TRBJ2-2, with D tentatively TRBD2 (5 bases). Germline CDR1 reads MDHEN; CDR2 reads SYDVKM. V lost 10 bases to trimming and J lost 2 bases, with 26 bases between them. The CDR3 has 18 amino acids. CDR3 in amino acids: CAMGPRLPAFLNTGELFF. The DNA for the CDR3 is TGTGCCATGGGCCCCCGACTACCGGCCTTCTTAAACACCGGGGAGCTGTTTTTT.

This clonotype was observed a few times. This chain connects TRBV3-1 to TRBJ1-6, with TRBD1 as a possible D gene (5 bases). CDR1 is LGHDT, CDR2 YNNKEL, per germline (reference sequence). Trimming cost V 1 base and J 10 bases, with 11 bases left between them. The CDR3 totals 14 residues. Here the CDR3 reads CASSQVGVKSPLHF. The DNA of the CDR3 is TGTGCCAGCAGCCAAGTGGGGGTGAAGTCACCCCTCCACTTT.

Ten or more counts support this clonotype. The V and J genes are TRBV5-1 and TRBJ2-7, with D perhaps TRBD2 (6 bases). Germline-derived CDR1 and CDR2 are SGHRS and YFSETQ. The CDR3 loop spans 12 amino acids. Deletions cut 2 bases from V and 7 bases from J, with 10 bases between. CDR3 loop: CASSFGREEQYF. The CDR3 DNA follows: TGCGCCAGCAGCTTCGGACGGGAGGAGCAGTACTTC.

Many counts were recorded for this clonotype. The CDR3 DNA reads TGTGCCAGCAGTCCCCGAACAGGGGCTGGGGCCAACGTCCTGACTTTC. Translated, it gives CASSPRTGAGANVLTF. The rearrangement links TRBV12-3 or TRBV12-4 to TRBJ2-6; 7 positions agree with TRBD1. The CDR3 totals 16 residues. V shed 5 bases, J shed 2 bases, and the junction held 6 bases outside the gene matches.

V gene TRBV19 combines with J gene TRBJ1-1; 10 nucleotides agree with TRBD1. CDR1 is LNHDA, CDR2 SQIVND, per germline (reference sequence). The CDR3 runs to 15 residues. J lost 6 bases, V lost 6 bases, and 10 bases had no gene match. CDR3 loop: CASRETGTGVPEAFF. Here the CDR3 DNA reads TGTGCCAGTAGGGAGACCGGGACAGGGGTCCCTGAAGCTTTCTTT.

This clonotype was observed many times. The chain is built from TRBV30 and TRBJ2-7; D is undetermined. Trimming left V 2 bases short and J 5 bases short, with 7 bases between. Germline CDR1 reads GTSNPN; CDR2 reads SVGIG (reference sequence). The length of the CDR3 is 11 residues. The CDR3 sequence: CAWSSAHEQYF. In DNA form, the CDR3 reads TGTGCCTGGAGTAGCGCCCACGAGCAGTACTTC.

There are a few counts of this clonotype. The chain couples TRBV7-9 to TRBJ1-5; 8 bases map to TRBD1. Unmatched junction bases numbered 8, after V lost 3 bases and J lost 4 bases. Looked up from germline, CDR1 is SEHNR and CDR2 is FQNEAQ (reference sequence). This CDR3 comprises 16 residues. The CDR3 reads CASSLSGTGGNQPQHF. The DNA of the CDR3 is TGTGCCAGCAGCTTGTCCGGAACAGGGGGGAATCAGCCCCAGCATTTT. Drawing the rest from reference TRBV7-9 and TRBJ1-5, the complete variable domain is DTGVSQNPRHKITKRGQNVTFRCDPISEHNRLYWYRQTLGQGPEFLTYFQNEAQLEKSRLLSDRFSAERPKGSFSTLEIQRTEQGDSAMYLCASSLSGTGGNQPQHFGDGTRLSIL.

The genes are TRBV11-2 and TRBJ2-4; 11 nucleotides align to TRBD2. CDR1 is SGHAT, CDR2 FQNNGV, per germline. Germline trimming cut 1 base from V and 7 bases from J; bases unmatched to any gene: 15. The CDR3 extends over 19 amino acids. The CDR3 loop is CASSLVGSLAGGLRNIQYF. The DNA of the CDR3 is TGTGCCAGCAGCTTAGTTGGGAGTCTAGCGGGAGGACTTAGGAACATTCAGTACTTC.

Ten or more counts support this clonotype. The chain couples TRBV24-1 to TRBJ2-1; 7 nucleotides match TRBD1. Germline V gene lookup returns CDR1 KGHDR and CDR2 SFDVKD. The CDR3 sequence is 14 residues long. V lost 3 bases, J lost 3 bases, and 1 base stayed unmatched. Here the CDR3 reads CATSDGDSYNEQFF. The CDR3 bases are TGTGCCACCAGTGATGGGGACAGCTACAATGAGCAGTTCTTC.

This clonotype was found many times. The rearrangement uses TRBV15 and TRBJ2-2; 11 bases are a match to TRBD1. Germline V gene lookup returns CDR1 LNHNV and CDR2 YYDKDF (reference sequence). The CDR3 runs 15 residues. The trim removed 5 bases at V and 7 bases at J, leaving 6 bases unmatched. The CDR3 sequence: CATSGQGAGGGELFF. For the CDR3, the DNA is TGTGCCACCAGCGGACAGGGGGCCGGGGGCGGGGAGCTGTTTTTT.

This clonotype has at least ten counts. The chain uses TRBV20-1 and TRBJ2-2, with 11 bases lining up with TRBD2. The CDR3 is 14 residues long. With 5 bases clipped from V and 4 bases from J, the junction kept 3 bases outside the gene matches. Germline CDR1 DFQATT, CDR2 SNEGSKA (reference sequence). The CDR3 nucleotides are TGCAGTGCTCGTCTAGCGGGAGGCACCGGGGAGCTGTTTTTT. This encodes CSARLAGGTGELFF.

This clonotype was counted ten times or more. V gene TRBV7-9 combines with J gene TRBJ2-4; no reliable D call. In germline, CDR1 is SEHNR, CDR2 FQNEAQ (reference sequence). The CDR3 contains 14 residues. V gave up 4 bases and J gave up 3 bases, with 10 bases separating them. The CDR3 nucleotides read TGTGCCAGCAGCTCTGACACCTACAAAAACATTCAGTACTTC. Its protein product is CASSSDTYKNIQYF. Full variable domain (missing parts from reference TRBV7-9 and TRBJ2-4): DTGVSQNPRHKITKRGQNVTFRCDPISEHNRLYWYRQTLGQGPEFLTYFQNEAQLEKSRLLSDRFSAERPKGSFSTLEIQRTEQGDSAMYLCASSSDTYKNIQYFGAGTRLSVL.

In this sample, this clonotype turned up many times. CDR3 in amino acids: CASSASGGARETQYF. The CDR3, as DNA: TGTGCCAGCAGCGCTAGCGGGGGGGCCAGAGAGACCCAGTACTTC. The rearrangement uses TRBV9 and TRBJ2-5, with 12 bases aligning to TRBD2. Germline V gives CDR1 SGDLS, CDR2 YYNGEE. V dropped 3 bases and J dropped 4; count of bases not matched to a gene: 4. CDR3 length equals 15 residues.

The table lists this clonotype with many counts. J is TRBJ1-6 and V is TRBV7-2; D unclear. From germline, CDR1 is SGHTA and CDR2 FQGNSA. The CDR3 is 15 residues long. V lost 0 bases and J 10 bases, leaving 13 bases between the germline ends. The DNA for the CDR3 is TGTGCCAGCAGCTTAGCGGGCCTCTTCGGCTCACCCCTCCACTTT. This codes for CASSLAGLFGSPLHF.

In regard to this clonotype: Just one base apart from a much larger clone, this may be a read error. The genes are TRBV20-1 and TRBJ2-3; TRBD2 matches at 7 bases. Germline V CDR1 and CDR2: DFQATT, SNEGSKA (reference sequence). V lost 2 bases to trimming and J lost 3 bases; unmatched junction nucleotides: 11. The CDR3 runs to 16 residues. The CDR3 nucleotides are TGCAGTGCTAGAAGTATGAGCGGGATTAGAACAGATACGCAGTATTTT. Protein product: CSARSMSGIRTDTQYF.

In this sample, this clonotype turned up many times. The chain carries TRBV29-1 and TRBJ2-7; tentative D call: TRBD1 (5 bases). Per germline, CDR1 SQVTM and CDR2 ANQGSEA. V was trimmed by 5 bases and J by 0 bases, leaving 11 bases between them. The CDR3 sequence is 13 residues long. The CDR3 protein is CSVRRGSSYEQYF. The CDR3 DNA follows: TGCAGCGTTCGTAGGGGAAGCTCCTACGAGCAGTACTTC.

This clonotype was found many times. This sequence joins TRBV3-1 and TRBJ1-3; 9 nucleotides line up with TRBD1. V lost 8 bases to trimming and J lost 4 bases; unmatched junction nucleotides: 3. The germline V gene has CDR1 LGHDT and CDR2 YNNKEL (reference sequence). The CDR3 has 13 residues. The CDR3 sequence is CASGQGTGNTIYF. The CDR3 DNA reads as TGTGCCAGCGGACAGGGGACAGGAAACACCATATATTTT. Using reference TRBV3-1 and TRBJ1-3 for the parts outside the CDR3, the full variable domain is DTAVSQTPKYLVTQMGNDKSIKCEQNLGHDTMYWYKQDSKKFLKIMFSYNNKELIINETVPNRFSPKSPDKAHLNLHINSLELGDSAVYFCASGQGTGNTIYFGEGSWLTVV.